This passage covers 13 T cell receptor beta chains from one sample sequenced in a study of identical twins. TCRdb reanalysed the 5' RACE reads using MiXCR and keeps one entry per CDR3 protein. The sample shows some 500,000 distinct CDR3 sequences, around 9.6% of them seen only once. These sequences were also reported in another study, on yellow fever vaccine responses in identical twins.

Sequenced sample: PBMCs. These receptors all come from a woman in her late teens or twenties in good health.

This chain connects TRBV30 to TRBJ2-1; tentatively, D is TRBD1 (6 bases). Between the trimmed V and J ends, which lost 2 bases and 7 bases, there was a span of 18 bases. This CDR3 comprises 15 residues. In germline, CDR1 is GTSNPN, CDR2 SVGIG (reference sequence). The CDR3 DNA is TGTGCCTGGAGTACAATTGTAGGGGGATTTAATGAGCAGTTCTTC. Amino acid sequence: CAWSTIVGGFNEQFF.

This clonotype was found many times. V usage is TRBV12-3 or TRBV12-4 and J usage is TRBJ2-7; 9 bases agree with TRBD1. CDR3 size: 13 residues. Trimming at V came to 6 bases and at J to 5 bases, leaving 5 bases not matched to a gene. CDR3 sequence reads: CASRIQGANEQYF. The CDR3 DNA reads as TGTGCCAGCAGGATACAGGGGGCCAACGAGCAGTACTTC.

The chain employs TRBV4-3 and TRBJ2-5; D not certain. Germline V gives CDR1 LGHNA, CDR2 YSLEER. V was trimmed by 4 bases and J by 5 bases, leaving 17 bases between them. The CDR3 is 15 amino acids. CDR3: CASSPSGNTGETQYF. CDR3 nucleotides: TGCGCCAGCAGCCCAAGTGGCAATACCGGGGAGACCCAGTACTTC.

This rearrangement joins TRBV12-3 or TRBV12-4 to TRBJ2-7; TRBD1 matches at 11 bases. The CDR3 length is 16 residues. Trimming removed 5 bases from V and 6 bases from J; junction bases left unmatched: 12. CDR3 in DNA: TGTGCCAGCAGTCATAGGGACAGGGGGTCCAAGTCCGAGCAGTACTTC. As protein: CASSHRDRGSKSEQYF.

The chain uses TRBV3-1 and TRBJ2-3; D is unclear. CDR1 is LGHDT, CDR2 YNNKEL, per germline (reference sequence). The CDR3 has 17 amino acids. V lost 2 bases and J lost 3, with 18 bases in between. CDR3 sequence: CASSQPRSDPRTDTQYF. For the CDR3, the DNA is TGTGCCAGCAGCCAACCCCGGAGCGACCCAAGGACAGATACGCAGTATTTT.

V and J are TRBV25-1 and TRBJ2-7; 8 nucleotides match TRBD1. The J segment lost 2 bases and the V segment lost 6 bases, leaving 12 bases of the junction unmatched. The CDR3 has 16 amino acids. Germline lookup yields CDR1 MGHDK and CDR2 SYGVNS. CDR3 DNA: TGTGCCAGCAGACCCCCGGGACAGGTGAATACCTACGAGCAGTACTTC. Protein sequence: CASRPPGQVNTYEQYF.

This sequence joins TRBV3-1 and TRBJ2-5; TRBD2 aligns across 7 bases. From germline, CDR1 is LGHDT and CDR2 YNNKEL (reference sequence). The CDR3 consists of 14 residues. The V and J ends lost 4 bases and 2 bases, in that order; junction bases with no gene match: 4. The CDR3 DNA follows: TGTGCCAGCAGCCTCTGGACTAGGCAAGAGACCCAGTACTTC. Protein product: CASSLWTRQETQYF.

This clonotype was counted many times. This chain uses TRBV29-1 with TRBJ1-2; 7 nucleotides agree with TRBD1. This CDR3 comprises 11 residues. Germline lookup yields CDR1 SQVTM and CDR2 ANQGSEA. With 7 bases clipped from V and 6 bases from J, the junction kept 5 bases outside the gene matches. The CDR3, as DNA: TGCAGCGACGACAGGGAGGATGGCTACACCTTC. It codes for CSDDREDGYTF.

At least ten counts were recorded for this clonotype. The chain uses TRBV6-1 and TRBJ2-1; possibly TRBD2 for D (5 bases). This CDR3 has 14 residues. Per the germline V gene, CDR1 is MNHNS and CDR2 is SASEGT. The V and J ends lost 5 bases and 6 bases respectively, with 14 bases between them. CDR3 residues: CASSPRVTANEQFF. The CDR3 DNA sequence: TGTGCCAGCAGTCCGAGGGTAACGGCCAATGAGCAGTTCTTC.

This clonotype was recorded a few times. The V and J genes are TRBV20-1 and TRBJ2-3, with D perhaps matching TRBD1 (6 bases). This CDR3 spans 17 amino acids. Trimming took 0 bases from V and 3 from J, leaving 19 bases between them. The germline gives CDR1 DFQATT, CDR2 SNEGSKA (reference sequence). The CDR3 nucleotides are TGCAGTGCTAGAGACAGGGGCCCAAGACTACTGACAGATACGCAGTATTTT. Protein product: CSARDRGPRLLTDTQYF.

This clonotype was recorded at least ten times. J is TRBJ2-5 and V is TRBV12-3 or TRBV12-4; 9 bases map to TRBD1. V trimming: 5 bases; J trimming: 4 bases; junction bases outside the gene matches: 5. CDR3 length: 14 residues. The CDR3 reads CASSTDRGAETQYF. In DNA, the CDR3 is TGTGCCAGCAGTACTGACAGGGGGGCAGAGACCCAGTACTTC.

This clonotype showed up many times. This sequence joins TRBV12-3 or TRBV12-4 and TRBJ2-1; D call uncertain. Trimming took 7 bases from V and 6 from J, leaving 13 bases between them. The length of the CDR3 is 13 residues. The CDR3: CASNQVLGNEQFF. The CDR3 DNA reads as TGTGCCAGCAATCAGGTATTGGGCAATGAGCAGTTCTTC.

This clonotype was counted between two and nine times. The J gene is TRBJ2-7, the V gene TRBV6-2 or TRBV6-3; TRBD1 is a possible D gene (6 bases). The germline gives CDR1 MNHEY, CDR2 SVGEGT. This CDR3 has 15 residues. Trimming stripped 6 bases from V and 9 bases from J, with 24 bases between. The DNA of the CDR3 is TGTGCCAGCAGAGACGCCGGGACACCTGCCGACGGGCAGTACTTC. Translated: CASRDAGTPADGQYF.